This TCR beta chain is from a study of cytomegalovirus exposure and HLA in healthy donors. This clone has just a few counts. Its matching antigen is unknown. The germline V gene encodes CDR1 SGHNT and CDR2 YYREEE (reference sequence). V was clipped by 4 bases and J by 2 bases; unmatched bases: 15. The CDR3 runs to 18 residues. The study, taken as a whole, reports: Sequencing artifact likely explains a cluster of highly shared sequence variants. In a later analysis, HLA-associated beta chains showed higher expansion and lower generation probabilities than comparable chains.

The PCR ran on 60 Vbeta and 13 Jbeta primers. The assay was immunoSEQ multiplex PCR, and TCRdb's table has in-frame clones only and misses some. The sample carries about 120,000 clones, 7% to 9.5% recorded once. Material: PBMCs. The sequence was collected from a woman aged 40 to 50 in good health and CMV-seropositive. This chain uses TRBV5-4 with TRBJ1-2; 9 bases fit TRBD1. The CDR3 sequence is CASSVGGGQGASNYGYTF. Written as DNA, the CDR3 is TGTGCCAGCAGCGTGGGGGGGGGACAGGGAGCCTCCAACTATGGCTACACCTTC.